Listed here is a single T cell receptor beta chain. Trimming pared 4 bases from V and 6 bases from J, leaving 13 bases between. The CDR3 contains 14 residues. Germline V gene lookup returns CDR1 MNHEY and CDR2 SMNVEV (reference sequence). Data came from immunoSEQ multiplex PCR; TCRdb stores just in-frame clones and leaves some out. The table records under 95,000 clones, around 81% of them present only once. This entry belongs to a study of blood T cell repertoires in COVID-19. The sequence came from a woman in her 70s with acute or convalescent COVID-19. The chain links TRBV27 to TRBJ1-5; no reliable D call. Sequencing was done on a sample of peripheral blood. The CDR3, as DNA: TGTGCCAGCAGTTCGCCAGGATTGGGTCAGCCCCAGCATTTT. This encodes CASSSPGLGQPQHF.